This TCR beta chain appears in the sequencing data of a study of T cell responses to AZD1222 COVID-19 vaccine. Study-level information: Second-dose schedules of about 4 or about 12 weeks were combined.

The V and J ends lost 2 bases and 6 bases respectively, with 8 bases between them. The CDR3 has 13 residues. Germline values: CDR1 SGHNT, CDR2 YYREEE (reference sequence). This clone was counted a single time. Repertoires were generated with immunoSEQ multiplex PCR, while TCRdb's copy carries only in-frame clones and drops some. Here the sample spans about 150,000 clones, about nine tenths being singletons. This clonotype originated in an adult in good health. The sequences come from peripheral blood, collected on day 0 of AZD1222 vaccination. The chain has TRBV5-4 and TRBJ2-2; the D is unclear. CDR3 sequence reads: CASSLARAGELFF. The CDR3 DNA sequence: TGTGCCAGCAGCTTAGCAAGGGCCGGGGAGCTGTTTTTT.